This is a list of T cell receptor beta chains from one sample in a study of blood T cell repertoires in COVID-19. Profiled with immunoSEQ multiplex PCR; TCRdb holds only in-frame clones, not every one. The data hold just over 650,000 clones, with approximately 90% observed a single time. The specimen was peripheral blood. Receptors originate from a woman between 18 and 29 years old with acute or convalescent COVID-19. Each CDR3 is given with its conserved first and last residue. A D gene is named only where the DNA matches it firmly. Part of the rows lack a size; the others show once, few, many or a class for expanded clones.

v_gene	abundance	d_gene	j_gene	CDR3aa	CDR3nt
TRBV19	NA	TRBD1	TRBJ2-7	CASGSEGADYEQYF	TGTGCAAGTGGGTCAGAGGGGGCTGACTACGAGCAGTACTTC
TRBV21-1	few	NA	TRBJ1-6	CASSKWGVKTPLHF	TGTGCCAGCAGCAAATGGGGGGTAAAGACACCCCTCCACTTT
TRBV5-6	NA	NA	TRBJ2-1	CASSSGGLNEQFF	TGTGCCAGCAGCTCCGGGGGGCTCAATGAGCAGTTCTTC
TRBV4-3	NA	TRBD1	TRBJ1-2	CASSQDEGADYGYTF	TGCGCCAGCAGCCAAGACGAGGGGGCAGACTATGGCTACACCTTC
TRBV12-3/TRBV12-4	NA	NA	TRBJ1-1	CASSSRGGTEAFF	TGTGCCAGCAGTTCCCGGGGGGGGACTGAAGCTTTCTTT
TRBV5-5	NA	TRBD1	TRBJ1-2	CASSGTGGGYTF	TGTGCCAGCAGCGGGACAGGGGGTGGCTACACCTTC
TRBV3-1/TRBV3-2	NA	TRBD1	TRBJ2-2	CASSLGQGITGELFF	TGTGCCAGCAGCCTCGGACAGGGCATCACCGGGGAGCTGTTTTTT
TRBV27	NA	NA	TRBJ1-2	CASSLRVPSSDGYTF	TGTGCCAGCAGCCTCAGGGTCCCTTCTTCGGATGGCTACACCTTC
TRBV19	NA	NA	TRBJ2-1	CASSIEGRAGPYNEQFF	TGTGCCAGTAGTATAGAGGGGCGCGCGGGACCCTACAATGAGCAGTTCTTC
TRBV5-3	NA	NA	TRBJ1-2	CARRTLKVDYGYTF	TGTGCCAGGAGAACTTTAAAAGTTGACTATGGCTACACCTTC
TRBV25-1	NA	TRBD1	TRBJ1-2	CASSAQGGEWYGYTF	TGTGCCAGCAGTGCACAGGGGGGTGAATGGTATGGCTACACCTTC